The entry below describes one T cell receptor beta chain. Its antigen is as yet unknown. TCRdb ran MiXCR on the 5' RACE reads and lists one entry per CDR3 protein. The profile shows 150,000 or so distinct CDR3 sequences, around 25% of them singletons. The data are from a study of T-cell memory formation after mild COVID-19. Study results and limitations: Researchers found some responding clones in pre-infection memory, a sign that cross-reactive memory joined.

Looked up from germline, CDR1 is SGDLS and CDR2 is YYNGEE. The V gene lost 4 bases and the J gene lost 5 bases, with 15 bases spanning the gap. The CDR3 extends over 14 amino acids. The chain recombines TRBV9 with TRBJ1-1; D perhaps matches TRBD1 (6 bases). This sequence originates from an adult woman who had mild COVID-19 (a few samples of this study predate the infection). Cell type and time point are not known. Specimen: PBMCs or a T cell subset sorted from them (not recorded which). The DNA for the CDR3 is TGTGCCAGCAGCTCCAGGGGTTCCGGGACTGAAGCTTTCTTT. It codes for CASSSRGSGTEAFF.